This entry features one T cell receptor (beta chain) sequence. Its antigen is not known. The method was immunoSEQ multiplex PCR; TCRdb's version includes in-frame clones alone and lacks a portion of them. The sample yields fewer than 80,000 clones, about nine tenths seen once. Trimming pared 5 bases from V and 2 bases from J, leaving 7 bases between. The CDR3 spans 14 residues. Germline lookup yields CDR1 SEHNR and CDR2 FQNEAQ (reference sequence). This entry is derived from a study of OX40 agonist ivuxolimab in advanced cancers. Study results and limitations: Among some nonresponders, normalized T-cell clonal expansion was also low.

This specimen consisted of CD4+ or CD8+ T cells sorted from blood, obtained in a trial of the OX40 agonist ivuxolimab. The receptor's source is an adult with an advanced solid tumor such as melanoma, head and neck, liver or kidney cancer. The chain couples TRBV7-9 to TRBJ2-6, with no clear D. CDR3 region: CASSPGPGANVLTF. As DNA, the CDR3 is TGTGCCAGCAGCCCCGGACCTGGGGCCAACGTCCTGACTTTC. The whole variable domain, remainder taken from reference TRBV7-9 and TRBJ2-6, is DTGVSQNPRHKITKRGQNVTFRCDPISEHNRLYWYRQTLGQGPEFLTYFQNEAQLEKSRLLSDRFSAERPKGSFSTLEIQRTEQGDSAMYLCASSPGPGANVLTFGAGSRLTVL.